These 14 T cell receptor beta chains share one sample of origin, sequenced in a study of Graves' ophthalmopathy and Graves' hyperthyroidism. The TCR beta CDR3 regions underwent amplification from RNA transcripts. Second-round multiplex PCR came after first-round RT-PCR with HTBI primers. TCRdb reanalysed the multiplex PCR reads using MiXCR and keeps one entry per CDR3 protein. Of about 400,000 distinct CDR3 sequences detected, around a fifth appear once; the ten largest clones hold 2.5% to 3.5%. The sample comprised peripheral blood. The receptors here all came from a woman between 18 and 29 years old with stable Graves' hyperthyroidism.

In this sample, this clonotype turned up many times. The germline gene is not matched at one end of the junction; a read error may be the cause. The CDR3 DNA reads as TGTGCCATCAGTGAGAGGGACAACCAGAACATTGAAGCTTTCTTT. Translation gives CAISERDNQNIEAFF. This sequence joins TRBV10-3 and TRBJ1-1, with D maybe TRBD1 (6 bases). Germline assignment: CDR1 ENHRY and CDR2 SYGVKD. The CDR3 spans 15 residues.

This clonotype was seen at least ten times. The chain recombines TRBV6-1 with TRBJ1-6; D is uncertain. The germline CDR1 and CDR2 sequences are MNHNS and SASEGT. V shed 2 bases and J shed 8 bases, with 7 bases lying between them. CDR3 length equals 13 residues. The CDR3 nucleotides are TGTGCCAGCAGTGAATTGGCAGATTCACCCCTCCACTTT. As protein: CASSELADSPLHF.

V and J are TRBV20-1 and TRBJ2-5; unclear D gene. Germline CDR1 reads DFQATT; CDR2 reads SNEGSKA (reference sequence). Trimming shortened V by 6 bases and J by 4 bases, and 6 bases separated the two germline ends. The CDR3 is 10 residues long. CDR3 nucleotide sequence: TGCAGTGCCCTGGGAGAGACCCAGTACTTC. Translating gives CSALGETQYF.

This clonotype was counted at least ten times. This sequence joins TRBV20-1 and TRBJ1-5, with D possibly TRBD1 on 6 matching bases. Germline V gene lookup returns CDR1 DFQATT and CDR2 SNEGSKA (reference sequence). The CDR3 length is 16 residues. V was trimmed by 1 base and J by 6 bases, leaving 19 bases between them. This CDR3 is CSARGSRGAVGQPQHF. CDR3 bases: TGCAGTGCTAGAGGTTCCAGGGGCGCGGTAGGTCAGCCCCAGCATTTT.

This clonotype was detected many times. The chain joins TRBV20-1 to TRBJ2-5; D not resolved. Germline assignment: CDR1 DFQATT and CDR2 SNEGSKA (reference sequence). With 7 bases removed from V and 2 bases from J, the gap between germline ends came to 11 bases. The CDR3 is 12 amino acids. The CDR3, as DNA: TGCAGTGGTTCCCTGCAACAAGAGACCCAGTACTTC. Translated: CSGSLQQETQYF.

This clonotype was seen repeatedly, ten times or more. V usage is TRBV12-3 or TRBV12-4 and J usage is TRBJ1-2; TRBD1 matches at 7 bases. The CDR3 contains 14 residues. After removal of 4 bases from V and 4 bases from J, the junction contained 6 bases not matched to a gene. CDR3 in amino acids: CASSSTDRVYGYTF. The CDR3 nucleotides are TGTGCCAGCAGTTCGACTGACAGGGTCTATGGCTACACCTTC.

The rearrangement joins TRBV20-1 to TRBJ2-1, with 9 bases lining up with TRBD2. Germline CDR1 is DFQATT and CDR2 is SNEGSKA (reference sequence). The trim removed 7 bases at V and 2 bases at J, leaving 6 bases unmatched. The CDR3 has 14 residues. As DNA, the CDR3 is TGCAGTGTATTGTCTAGCGGGGCCTACAATGAGCAGTTCTTC. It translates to CSVLSSGAYNEQFF.

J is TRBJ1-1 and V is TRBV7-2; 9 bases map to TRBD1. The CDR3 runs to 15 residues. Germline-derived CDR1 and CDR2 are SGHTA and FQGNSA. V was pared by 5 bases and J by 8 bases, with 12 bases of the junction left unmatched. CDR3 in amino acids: CASSDNRGRSLEAFF. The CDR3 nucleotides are TGTGCCAGCAGCGATAACAGGGGGCGAAGCCTCGAAGCTTTCTTT.

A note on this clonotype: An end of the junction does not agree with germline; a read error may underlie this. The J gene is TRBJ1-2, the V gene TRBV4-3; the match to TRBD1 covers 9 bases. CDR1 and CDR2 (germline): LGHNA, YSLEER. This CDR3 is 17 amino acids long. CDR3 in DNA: TGCGCCAGCAGCCCTTATGCGGGACAGGGTGGAAGCGGTGGCAACACCTTC. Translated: CASSPYAGQGGSGGNTF.

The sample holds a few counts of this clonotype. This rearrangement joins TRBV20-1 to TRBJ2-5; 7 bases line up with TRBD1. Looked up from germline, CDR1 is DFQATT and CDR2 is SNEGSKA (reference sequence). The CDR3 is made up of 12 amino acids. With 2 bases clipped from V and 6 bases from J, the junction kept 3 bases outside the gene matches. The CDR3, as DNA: TGCAGTGCTAGAACAGGGGTCAAGACCCAGTACTTC. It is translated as CSARTGVKTQYF.

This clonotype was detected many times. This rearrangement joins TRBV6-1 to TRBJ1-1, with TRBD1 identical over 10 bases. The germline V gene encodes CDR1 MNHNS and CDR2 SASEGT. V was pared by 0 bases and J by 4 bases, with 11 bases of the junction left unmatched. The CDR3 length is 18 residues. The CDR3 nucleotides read TGTGCCAGCAGTGAAGCGCTAAGGACAGGGGGACGAAGCACTGAAGCTTTCTTT. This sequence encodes CASSEALRTGGRSTEAFF.

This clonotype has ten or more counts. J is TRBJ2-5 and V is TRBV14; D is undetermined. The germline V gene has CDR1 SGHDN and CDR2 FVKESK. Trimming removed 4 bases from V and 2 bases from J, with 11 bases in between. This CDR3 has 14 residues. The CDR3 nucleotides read TGTGCCAGCAGCCCGTTGAGGCGTCAAGAGACCCAGTACTTC. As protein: CASSPLRRQETQYF.

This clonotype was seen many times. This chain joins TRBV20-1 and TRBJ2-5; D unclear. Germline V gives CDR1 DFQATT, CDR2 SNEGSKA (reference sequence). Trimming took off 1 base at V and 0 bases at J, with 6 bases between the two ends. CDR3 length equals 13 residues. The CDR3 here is CSARVAYQETQYF. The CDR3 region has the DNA TGCAGTGCTAGAGTTGCTTACCAAGAGACCCAGTACTTC.

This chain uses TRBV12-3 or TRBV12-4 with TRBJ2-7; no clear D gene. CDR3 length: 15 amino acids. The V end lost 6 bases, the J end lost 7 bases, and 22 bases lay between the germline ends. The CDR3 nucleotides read TGTGCCAGCAGCACAACTTTCTCAGCTCTTGAAGAGCAGTACTTC. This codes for CASSTTFSALEEQYF.